A selection of T cell receptor beta chains follows, all from one sample in a study of blood T cells in healthy people across ages. TCRdb itself ran the 5' RACE reads through MiXCR, one entry per CDR3 protein. The table shows 550,000 to 800,000 distinct CDR3 sequences, with around a fifth occurring only once. The specimen sequenced was blood. The receptors were sampled from a man between 65 and 85 years old in good health. Both conserved end residues are part of each CDR3. The D gene is left open where the match is weak. Size is omitted from some rows. Given values are once, few, many or a class for expanded clones.

NA,NA,TRBJ1-5,TRBV7-9,CASSFGVGQPQHF,TGTGCCAGCAGCTTCGGGGTTGGGCAGCCCCAGCATTTT
few,TRBD2,TRBJ2-1,TRBV20-1,CSARVRAGSSYNEQFF,TGCAGTGCTAGAGTTAGAGCGGGGAGCTCCTACAATGAGCAGTTCTTC
NA,NA,TRBJ1-2,TRBV7-9,CASSLTEDYGYTF,TGTGCCAGCAGCTTGACAGAGGACTATGGCTACACCTTC
few,TRBD1,TRBJ2-7,TRBV20-1,CSASFTGGGSYEQYF,TGCAGTGCCAGCTTTACAGGGGGCGGCTCCTACGAGCAGTACTTC
few,NA,TRBJ2-1,TRBV7-2,CASSLTGTPAYNEQFF,TGTGCCAGCAGCTTGACCGGGACTCCGGCCTACAATGAGCAGTTCTTC
few,NA,TRBJ2-7,TRBV30,CAWSVGGTSSYEQYF,TGTGCCTGGAGTGTAGGTGGCACTAGCTCCTACGAGCAGTACTTC
few,TRBD1,TRBJ2-1,TRBV5-1,CASSLAQGAVEQFF,TGCGCCAGCAGCTTGGCGCAGGGGGCCGTTGAGCAGTTCTTC
NA,TRBD1,TRBJ2-3,TRBV18,CASSPPGQGTQYF,TGTGCCAGCTCACCACCCGGACAGGGGACGCAGTATTTT
few,TRBD1,TRBJ1-2,TRBV27,CASSLSSLGQEHGYTF,TGTGCCAGCAGTTTATCGTCCTTGGGACAGGAACATGGCTACACCTTC
few,NA,TRBJ2-1,TRBV12-3/TRBV12-4,CASTLYPRNEQFF,TGTGCCAGCACCCTTTATCCCAGAAATGAGCAGTTCTTC
few,TRBD1,TRBJ1-1,TRBV6-5,CASSYQLTGGRNTEAFF,TGTGCCAGCAGTTACCAATTGACAGGGGGGCGGAACACTGAAGCTTTCTTT
NA,NA,TRBJ2-1,TRBV20-1,CSARPTRGGEQFF,TGCAGTGCTAGGCCAACTCGGGGAGGTGAGCAGTTCTTC
few,NA,TRBJ2-1,TRBV7-2,CASSSGTVRIWEQFF,TGTGCCAGCAGCTCCGGGACGGTGCGAATCTGGGAGCAGTTCTTC
NA,NA,TRBJ2-7,TRBV10-1,CASSAKQGYEQYF,TGCGCCAGCAGTGCAAAACAGGGCTACGAGCAGTACTTC
NA,TRBD2,TRBJ2-7,TRBV3-1,CASRYGTSGSYEQYF,TGTGCCAGCAGGTACGGGACTAGCGGCTCCTACGAGCAGTACTTC
few,NA,TRBJ1-1,TRBV27,CASSLNVWGGTEAFF,TGTGCCAGCAGTTTAAATGTTTGGGGTGGGACTGAAGCTTTCTTT
NA,NA,TRBJ1-6,TRBV5-5,CASTQQELNSPLHF,TGTGCCAGCACTCAACAGGAATTAAATTCACCCCTCCACTTT
NA,TRBD1,TRBJ2-7,TRBV13,CACSLGQGAYEQYF,TGTGCCTGCAGCTTAGGACAGGGGGCCTACGAGCAGTACTTC
NA,NA,TRBJ2-3,TRBV20-1,CSARDPGDYTQYF,TGCAGTGCTCGAGACCCGGGTGATTATACGCAGTATTTT
few,NA,TRBJ2-2,TRBV11-2,CASRLATGELFF,TGTGCCAGCCGTCTAGCTACCGGGGAGCTGTTTTTT
few,NA,TRBJ2-5,TRBV15,CATSRDQSRVQETQYF,TGTGCCACCAGCAGAGATCAGTCCAGGGTCCAAGAGACCCAGTACTTC
few,TRBD2,TRBJ2-3,TRBV7-3,CASSLTGLAGGSTDTQYF,TGTGCCAGCAGCTTAACCGGACTAGCGGGAGGGAGCACAGATACGCAGTATTTT
few,NA,TRBJ2-1,TRBV5-1,CASSLDREDNEQFF,TGCGCCAGCAGCTTGGACAGGGAGGACAATGAGCAGTTCTTC
NA,NA,TRBJ2-5,TRBV12-3/TRBV12-4,CASTPGLIETQYF,TGTGCCAGCACCCCCGGCTTGATTGAGACCCAGTACTTC